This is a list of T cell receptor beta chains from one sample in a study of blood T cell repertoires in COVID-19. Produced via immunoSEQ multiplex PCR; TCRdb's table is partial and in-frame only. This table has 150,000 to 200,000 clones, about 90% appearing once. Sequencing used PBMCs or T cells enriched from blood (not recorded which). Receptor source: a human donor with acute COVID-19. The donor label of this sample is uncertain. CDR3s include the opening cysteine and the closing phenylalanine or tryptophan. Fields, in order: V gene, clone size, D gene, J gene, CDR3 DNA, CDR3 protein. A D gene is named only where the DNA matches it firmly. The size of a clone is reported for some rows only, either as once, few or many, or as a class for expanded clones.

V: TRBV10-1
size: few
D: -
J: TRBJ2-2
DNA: TGCGCCAGCAGTGAGTCTGGAGGGACCGGGGAGCTGTTTTTT
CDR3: CASSESGGTGELFF

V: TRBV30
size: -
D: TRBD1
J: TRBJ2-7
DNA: TGTGCCTGTCCCGGGACAGGGAACGAGCAGTACTTC
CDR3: CACPGTGNEQYF

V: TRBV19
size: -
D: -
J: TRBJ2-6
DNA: TGTGCCAGTAGATTAGGGACTTTTGCTGGGGCCAACGTCCTGACTTTC
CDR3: CASRLGTFAGANVLTF

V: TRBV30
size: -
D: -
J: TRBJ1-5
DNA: TGTGCCTGGCGCCGGGATAGCAATCAGCCCCAGCATTTT
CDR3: CAWRRDSNQPQHF

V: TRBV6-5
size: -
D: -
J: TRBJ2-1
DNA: TGTGCCAGCGGGCAGCCCCATGCGTTCAATGAGCAGTTCTTC
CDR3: CASGQPHAFNEQFF

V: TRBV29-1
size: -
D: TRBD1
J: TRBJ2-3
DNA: TGCAGCGTAGATCGACGGGACAGGGGCACAGATACGCAGTATTTT
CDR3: CSVDRRDRGTDTQYF

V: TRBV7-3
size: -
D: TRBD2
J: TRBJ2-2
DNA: TGTGCCAGCAGCGTTAGCGGGGCGAACACCGGGGAGCTGTTTTTT
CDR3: CASSVSGANTGELFF

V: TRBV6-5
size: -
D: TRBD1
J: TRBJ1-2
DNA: TGTGCCAGCAGCGGGGACAGGTACTATGGCTACACCTTC
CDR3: CASSGDRYYGYTF

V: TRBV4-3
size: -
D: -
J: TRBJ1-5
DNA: TGCGCCAGCAGCCAGGACAACAATCAGCCCCAGCATTTT
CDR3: CASSQDNNQPQHF

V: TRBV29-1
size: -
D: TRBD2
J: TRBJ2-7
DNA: TGCAGCGTTGAACCACCCCCGACTAGCGGGGGCCCCTTACTCTACGAGCAGTACTTC
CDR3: CSVEPPPTSGGPLLYEQYF

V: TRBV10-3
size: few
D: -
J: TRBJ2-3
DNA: TGTGCCATCAGCGGGGGAAACACAGATACGCAGTATTTT
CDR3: CAISGGNTDTQYF

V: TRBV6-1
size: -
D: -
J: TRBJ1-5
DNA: TGTGCCAGCAGTGAAGTTGCGGGAGGCAATCAGCCCCAGCATTTT
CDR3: CASSEVAGGNQPQHF

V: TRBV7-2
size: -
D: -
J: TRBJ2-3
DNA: TGTGCCAGCAGCCTAGGTGCGGTTACGCAGTATTTT
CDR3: CASSLGAVTQYF

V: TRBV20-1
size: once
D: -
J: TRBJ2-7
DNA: TGCAGTGCTAGGAAGGGGTCTCAGCAGTACTTC
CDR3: CSARKGSQQYF

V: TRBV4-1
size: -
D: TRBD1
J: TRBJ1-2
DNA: TGCGCCAGCAGCCAAGCCACGGGCAGGGGGTATGGCTACACCTTC
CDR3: CASSQATGRGYGYTF

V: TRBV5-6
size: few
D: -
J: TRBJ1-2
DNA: TGTGCCAGCAGCTTGGCCCGGCCAGGCTATGGCTACACCTTC
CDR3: CASSLARPGYGYTF

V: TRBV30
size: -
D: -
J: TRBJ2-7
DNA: TGTGCCTGGAGGAGAACAGGGTCCCGGGAGCAGTACTTC
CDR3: CAWRRTGSREQYF

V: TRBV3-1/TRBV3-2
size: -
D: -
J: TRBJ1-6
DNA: TGTGCCAGCAGCCAAGGCAGGGGCAATAATTCACCCCTCCACTTT
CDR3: CASSQGRGNNSPLHF

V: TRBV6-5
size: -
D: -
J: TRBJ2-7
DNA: TGTGCCAGCAGTCCGGGACAAGATTACGAGCAGTACTTC
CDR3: CASSPGQDYEQYF

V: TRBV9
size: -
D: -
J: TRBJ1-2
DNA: TGTGCCAGCAAACAGGCGGGGGAACAAAATGGCTACACCTTC
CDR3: CASKQAGEQNGYTF

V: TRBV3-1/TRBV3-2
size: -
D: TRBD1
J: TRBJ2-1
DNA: TGTGCCAGCAGCCAAGGGGGACAGCGGAATGAGCAGTTCTTC
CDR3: CASSQGGQRNEQFF

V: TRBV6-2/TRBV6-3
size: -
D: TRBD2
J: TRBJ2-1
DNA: TGTGCCAGCAGCCCCCAGCGGGGGGTCTACAATGAGCAGTTCTTC
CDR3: CASSPQRGVYNEQFF

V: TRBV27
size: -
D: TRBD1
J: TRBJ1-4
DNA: TGTGCCAGCAGTTTTCTGGGACAGCCTATCGAAAAACTGTTTTTT
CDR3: CASSFLGQPIEKLFF

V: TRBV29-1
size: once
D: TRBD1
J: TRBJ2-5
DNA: TGCAGCGTGAACAGGGGAGAGACCCAGTACTTC
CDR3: CSVNRGETQYF

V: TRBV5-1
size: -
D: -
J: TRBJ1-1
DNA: TGCGCCAGCAGCTTGGGAGCTATGAACACTGAAGCTTTCTTT
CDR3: CASSLGAMNTEAFF

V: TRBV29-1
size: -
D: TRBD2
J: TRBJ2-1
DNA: TGCAGCGTTGACGAGATGCGGGGGGTGTACAATGAGCAGTTCTTC
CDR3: CSVDEMRGVYNEQFF

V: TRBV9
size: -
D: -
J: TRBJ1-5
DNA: TGTGCCAGCAGCGGTGCAGGGGATGGTCAGCCCCAGCATTTT
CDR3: CASSGAGDGQPQHF

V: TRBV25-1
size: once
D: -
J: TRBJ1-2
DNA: TGTGCCAGCAGTCCCCCAGGAGGATCGCGTGGCTACACCTTC
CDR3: CASSPPGGSRGYTF

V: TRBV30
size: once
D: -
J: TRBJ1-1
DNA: TGTGCCTGGAGTGTATCGGGGAGGACTGAAGCTTTCTTT
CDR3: CAWSVSGRTEAFF

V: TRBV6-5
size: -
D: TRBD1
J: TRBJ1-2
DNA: TGTGCCAGCAGTTACCCTGGACAGGGGGCGGGGGGCTACACCTTC
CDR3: CASSYPGQGAGGYTF

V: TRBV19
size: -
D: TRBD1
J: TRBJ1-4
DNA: TGTGCCAGTAGTATGGAGACAGGGTTGGAAAAACTGTTTTTT
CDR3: CASSMETGLEKLFF

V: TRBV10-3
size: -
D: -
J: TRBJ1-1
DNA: TGTGCCATCAGGGACCGTGGGGGGGTTGACACTGAAGCTTTCTTT
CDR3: CAIRDRGGVDTEAFF

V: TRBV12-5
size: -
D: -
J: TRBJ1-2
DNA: TGTGCTAGTGGTCCCTCGACAACTTGGCGGGATGGCTACACCTTC
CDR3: CASGPSTTWRDGYTF

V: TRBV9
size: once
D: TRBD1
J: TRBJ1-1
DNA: TGTGCCAGCAGCGTAAGGACAGGGAAGGACACTGAAGCTTTCTTT
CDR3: CASSVRTGKDTEAFF

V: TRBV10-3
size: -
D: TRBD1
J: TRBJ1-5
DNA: TGTGCCATCAGGGACAGGGGGGACAATCAGCCCCAGCATTTT
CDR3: CAIRDRGDNQPQHF

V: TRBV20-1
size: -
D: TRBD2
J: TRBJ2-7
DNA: TGCAGTGCCAGTAGAGCGGGGGATGCTCGCGAGCAGTACTTC
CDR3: CSASRAGDAREQYF

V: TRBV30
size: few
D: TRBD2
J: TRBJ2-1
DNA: TGTGCCTGGAACACCCTAGCGGGGGGCTACAATGAGCAGTTCTTC
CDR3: CAWNTLAGGYNEQFF

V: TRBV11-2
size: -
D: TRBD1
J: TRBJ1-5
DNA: TGTGCCAGCAGCTTAGGGGACAGGAGTAATCAGCCCCAGCATTTT
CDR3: CASSLGDRSNQPQHF

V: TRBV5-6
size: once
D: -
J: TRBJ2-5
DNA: TGTGCCAGCAGCTTGGCCGGGGGGCTCCGCCAAGAGACCCAGTACTTC
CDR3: CASSLAGGLRQETQYF

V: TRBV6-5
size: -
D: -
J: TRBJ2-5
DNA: TGTGCCAGCAGTCCGAGGGTCGAAGAGACCCAGTACTTC
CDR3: CASSPRVEETQYF

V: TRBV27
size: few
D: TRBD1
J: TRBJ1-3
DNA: TGTGCCAGCAGTCGGACAGGCCCTGGAAACACCATATATTTT
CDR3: CASSRTGPGNTIYF

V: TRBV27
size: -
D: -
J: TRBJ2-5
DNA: TGTGCCAGCAGGGGGAGGTCGCCGGAGACCCAGTACTTC
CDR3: CASRGRSPETQYF

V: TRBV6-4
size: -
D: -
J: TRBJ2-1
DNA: TGTGCCAGCAGTGACTCGGCGCGGGGCGATTACAATGAGCAGTTCTTC
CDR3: CASSDSARGDYNEQFF